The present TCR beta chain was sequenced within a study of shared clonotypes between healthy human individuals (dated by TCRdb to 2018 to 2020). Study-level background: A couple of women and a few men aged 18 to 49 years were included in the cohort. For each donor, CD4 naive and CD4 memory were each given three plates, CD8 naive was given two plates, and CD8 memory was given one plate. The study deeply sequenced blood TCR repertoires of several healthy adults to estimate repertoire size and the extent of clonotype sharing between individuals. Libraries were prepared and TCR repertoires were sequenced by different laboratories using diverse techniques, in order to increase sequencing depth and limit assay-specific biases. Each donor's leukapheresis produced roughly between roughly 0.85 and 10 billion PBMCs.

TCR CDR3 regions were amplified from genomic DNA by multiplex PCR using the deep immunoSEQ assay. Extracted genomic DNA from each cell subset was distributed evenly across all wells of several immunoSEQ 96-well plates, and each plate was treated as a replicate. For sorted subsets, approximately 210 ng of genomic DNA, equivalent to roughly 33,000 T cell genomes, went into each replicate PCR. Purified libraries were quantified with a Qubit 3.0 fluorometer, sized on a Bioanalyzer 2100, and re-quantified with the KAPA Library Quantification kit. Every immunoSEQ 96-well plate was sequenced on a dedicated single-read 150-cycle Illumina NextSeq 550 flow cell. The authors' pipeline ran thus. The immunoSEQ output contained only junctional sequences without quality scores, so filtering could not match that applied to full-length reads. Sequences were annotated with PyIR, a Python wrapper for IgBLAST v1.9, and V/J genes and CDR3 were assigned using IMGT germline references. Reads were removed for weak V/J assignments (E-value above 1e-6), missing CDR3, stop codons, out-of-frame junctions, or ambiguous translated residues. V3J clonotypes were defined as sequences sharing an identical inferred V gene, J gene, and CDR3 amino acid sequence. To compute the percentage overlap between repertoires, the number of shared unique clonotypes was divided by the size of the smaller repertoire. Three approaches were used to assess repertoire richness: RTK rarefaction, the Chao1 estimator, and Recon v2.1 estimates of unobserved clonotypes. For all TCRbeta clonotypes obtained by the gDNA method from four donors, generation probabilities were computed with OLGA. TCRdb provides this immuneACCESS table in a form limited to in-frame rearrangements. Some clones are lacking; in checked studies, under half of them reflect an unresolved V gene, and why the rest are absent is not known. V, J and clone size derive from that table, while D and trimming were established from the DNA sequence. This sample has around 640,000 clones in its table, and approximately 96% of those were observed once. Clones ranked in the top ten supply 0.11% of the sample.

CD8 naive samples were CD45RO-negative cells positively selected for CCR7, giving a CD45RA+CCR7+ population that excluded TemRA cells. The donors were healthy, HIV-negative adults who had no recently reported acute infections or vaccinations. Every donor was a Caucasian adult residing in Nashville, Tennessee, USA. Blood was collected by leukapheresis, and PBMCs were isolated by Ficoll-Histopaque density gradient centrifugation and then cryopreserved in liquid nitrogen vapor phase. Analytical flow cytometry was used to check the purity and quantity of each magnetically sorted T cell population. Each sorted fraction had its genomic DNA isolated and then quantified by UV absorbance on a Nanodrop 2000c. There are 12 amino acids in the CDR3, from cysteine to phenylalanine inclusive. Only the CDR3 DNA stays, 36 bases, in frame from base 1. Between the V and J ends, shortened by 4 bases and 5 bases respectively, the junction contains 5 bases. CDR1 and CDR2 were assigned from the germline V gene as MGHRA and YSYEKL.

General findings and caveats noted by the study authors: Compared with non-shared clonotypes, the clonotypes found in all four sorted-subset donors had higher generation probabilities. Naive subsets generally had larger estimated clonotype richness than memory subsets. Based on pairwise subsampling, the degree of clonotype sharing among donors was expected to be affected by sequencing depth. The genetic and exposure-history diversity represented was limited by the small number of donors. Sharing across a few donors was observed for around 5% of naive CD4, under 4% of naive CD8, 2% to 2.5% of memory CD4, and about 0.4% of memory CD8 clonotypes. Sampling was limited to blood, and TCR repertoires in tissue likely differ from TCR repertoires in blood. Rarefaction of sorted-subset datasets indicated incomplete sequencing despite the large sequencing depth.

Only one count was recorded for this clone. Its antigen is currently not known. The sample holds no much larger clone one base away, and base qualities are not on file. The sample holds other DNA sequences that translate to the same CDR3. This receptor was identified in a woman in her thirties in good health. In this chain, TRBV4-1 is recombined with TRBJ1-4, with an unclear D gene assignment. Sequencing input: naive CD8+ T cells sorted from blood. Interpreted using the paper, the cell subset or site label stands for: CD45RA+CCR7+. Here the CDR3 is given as CASSPRNEKLFF. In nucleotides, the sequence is TGCGCCAGCAGCCCGAGGAATGAAAAACTGTTTTTT.